This T cell receptor (beta chain) was sequenced for a study of blood T cells in healthy people across ages. Study conclusions and caveats: More naive CD4+ cells and higher diversity were found in long-lived than in aged donors. The diversity estimates, figures obtained from one million T cells, were considered underestimates.

This CDR3 region has 15 residues. V was clipped by 3 bases and J by 6 bases, with 12 bases between them. Germline V gene data show CDR1 as MDHEN and CDR2 as SYDVKM. Next came a second PCR, run for about 6 to 11 cycles, which used a sample-barcoded 5' primer along with a J-beta primer mix. TCRdb re-called the 5' RACE reads through MiXCR, storing one row per CDR3 protein. The sample has approximately 580,000 distinct CDR3 sequences, about 25% seen once. This clonotype was seen a few times. Its antigen is not known. This sample also belongs to another study, concerning T cells of mothers and their children. From that paper: A few healthy Caucasian mothers and their six children donated. The second PCR used the M1S primer, and this primer added sample barcodes and 2-4 random nucleotides.

Material: blood. This TCR derives from a boy aged 5-17 years in good health. The V gene is TRBV28, the J gene TRBJ1-6, with D uncertain. CDR3 amino acids: CASSFGTPRNSPLHF. Here the CDR3 DNA reads TGTGCCAGCAGTTTTGGTACCCCGCGTAATTCACCCCTCCACTTT.